The T cell receptor beta chain under discussion was sequenced for a study of T cell responses to AZD1222 COVID-19 vaccine (dated by TCRdb to the early 2020s). Turning to the overall study: AZD1222 recipients given second doses at about 4 weeks or at about 12 weeks were pooled, since spike-specific TCR depth and breadth were not found to differ between the two schedules. TCR sequencing covered over 230 trial participants: about 210 given two doses of AZD1222 and 26 given two doses of MenACWY control vaccine. Trial participants were enrolled by age into subgroups of 18-55, 56-69 and 70-plus years, and about 150, 27 and 61 TCR-sequenced participants, respectively, were included in these subgroups.

V sheds 4 bases and J sheds 4 bases, leaving 16 bases between their ends. The CDR3 spans 15 residues, from the cysteine through the phenylalanine. Just the 45-base CDR3 DNA is kept, in frame starting at base 1. CDR1 and CDR2 are read off the germline V gene (reference sequence) as LNHDA and SQIVND. The CDR3 regions of human TCRbeta chains were analyzed by immunosequencing. Processing in the source paper ran as follows. Repertoire TCRs were checked for matches against a reference library of SARS-CoV-2-specific TCRs that had been generated using the MIRA antigen-specificity platform. Breadth meant the fraction of unique TCRs that were SARS-CoV-2-associated, whereas depth meant the fraction of total T cells that were SARS-CoV-2-associated. Using the MIRA data, each spike-specific TCR was assigned both to the spike region to which the TCR was reactive and to a CD4 or CD8 class. Log10-transformed breadth and depth values were compared by one-way ANOVA with Sidak's multiple comparisons tests. Here the immuneACCESS table is served through TCRdb, limited to in-frame sequences with V and J called. Missing clones are a known gap in these copies; in checked studies unresolved V genes cover under half, and the rest lacks a known reason. The V and J calls and clone size come from that table; D and trimming were worked out from the DNA. Here the sample has 80,000 to 100,000 clones; 70% to 90% occur a single time. The top ten hold about 6% of the sample.

What the work shows at the level of the full study, not this receptor alone: Conclusions about previously exposed vaccinees are limited because only five to seven AZD1222 recipients were SARS-CoV-2 seropositive at baseline. Participants were mostly white British, with more females than males. The authors suggested clonal diversity may have been underestimated. Spike-specific TCR breadth and depth rose significantly after two AZD1222 doses compared with day 0 and with MenACWY recipients. In the small 56-69-year group, the increase in depth fell short of significance, most likely because of low power. Epitopes outside the regions mutated in the B.1.351 and B.1.1.7 variants were reportedly recognized by nearly half of the unique spike-specific TCRs. Vaccine-associated CD4 TCRs spanned the whole spike protein, with dominant responses in regions 160-218 and 743-854. No day 14 peak-response samples were available, so repertoires were characterized only after the peak T cell response.

The time point label on this specimen signifies: baseline before first vaccination. Vaccinee samples were obtained from the UK trials COV001 and COV002, which included a single-blind randomized controlled phase 2/3 trial of AZD1222 (ChAdOx1 nCoV-19) in healthy adults. Trial participant PBMC samples were collected at day 0 and day 28 after the second dose for TCRbeta chain sequencing. Comments on this clone: Its cognate antigen has yet to be identified. No base qualities exist here, and no much larger clone lies one base off it.

The chain was built from TRBV19 and TRBJ2-5; the D gene is possibly TRBD2, with 6 bases matching. The source is an adult in good health. The source was peripheral blood, collected on day 0 of AZD1222 vaccination. Here is the DNA: TGTGCCAGTAGTAATAATCGGGCCGGGGGAGAGACCCAGTACTTC. The encoded protein is CASSNNRAGGETQYF.